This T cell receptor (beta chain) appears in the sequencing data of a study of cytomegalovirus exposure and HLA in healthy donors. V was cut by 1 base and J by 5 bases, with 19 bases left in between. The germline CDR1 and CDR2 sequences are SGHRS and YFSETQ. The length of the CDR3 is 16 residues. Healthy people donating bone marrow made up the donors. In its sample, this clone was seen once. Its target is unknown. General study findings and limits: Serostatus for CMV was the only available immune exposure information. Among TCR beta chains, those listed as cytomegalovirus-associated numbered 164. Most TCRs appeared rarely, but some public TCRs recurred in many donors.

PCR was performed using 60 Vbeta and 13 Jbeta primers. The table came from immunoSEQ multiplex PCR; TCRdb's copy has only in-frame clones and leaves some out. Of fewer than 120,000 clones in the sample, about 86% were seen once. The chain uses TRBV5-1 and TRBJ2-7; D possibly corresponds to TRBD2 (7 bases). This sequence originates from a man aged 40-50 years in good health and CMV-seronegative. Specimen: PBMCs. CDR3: CASSLYSWGGRNEQYF. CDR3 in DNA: TGCGCCAGCAGCTTGTACTCGTGGGGGGGCCGGAACGAGCAGTACTTC.